This TCR beta chain is from a study of CD8 T cells in Susac syndrome. This CDR3 has 14 residues. Germline assignment: CDR1 ENHRY and CDR2 SYGVKD. Blood CD8+ and CD4+ T cells underwent high-throughput TCR beta sequencing. TEMRA cells underwent FACS enrichment and CD8+ and CD4+ T cells underwent negative isolation. Concerning this clonotype: One junction end disagrees with the germline gene, perhaps due to a read error.

A quantity of about 0.45 to 1 ug RNA underwent reverse transcription using random hexamers. Coverage of TCR beta CDR3 amplification by immunoSEQ multiplex PCR extended to 54 Vbeta and 13 Jbeta. TCRdb re-called the immunoSEQ multiplex PCR reads through MiXCR, storing one row per CDR3 protein. The profile shows some 260,000 distinct CDR3 sequences, roughly 81% of them singletons. The TCR sequence derives from a human donor with multiple sclerosis. Sample: CD8+ T cells from PBMCs. The J gene is TRBJ1-1, the V gene TRBV10-3; D is perhaps TRBD1 (6 bases). The CDR3 protein is CAISEGGRGTEVFF. The CDR3 DNA reads TGTGCCATCAGTGAGGGGGGGCGCGGGACTGAAGTTTTCTTT.